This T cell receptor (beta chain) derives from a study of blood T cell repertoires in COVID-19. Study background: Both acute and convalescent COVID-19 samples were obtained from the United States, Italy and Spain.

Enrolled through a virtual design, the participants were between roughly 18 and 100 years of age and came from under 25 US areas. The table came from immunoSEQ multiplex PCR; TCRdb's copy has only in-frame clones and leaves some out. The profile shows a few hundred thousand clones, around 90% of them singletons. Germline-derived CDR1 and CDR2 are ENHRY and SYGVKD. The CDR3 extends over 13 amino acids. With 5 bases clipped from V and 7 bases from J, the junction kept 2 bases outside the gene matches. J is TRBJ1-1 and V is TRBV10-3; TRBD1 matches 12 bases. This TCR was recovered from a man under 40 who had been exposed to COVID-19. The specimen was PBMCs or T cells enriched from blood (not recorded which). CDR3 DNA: TGTGCCATCAGTAGGGACAGGGGGCGTGAAGCTTTCTTT. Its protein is CAISRDRGREAFF.